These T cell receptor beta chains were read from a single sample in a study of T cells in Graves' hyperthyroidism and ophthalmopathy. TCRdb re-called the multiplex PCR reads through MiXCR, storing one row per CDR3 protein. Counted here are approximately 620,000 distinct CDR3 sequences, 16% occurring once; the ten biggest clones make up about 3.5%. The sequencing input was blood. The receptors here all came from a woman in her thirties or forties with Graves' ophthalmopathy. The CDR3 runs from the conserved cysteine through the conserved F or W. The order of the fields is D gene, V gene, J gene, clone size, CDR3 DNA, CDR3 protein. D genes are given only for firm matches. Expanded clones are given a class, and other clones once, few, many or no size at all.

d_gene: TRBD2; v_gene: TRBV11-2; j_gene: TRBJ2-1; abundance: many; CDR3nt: TGTGCCAGCAGCTTTCTGACTAGCGGATACAATGAGCAGTTCTTC; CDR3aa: CASSFLTSGYNEQFF
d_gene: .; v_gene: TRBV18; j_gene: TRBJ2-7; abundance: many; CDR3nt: TGTGCCAGCTCACCGGGGGCATCCTACGAGCAGTACTTC; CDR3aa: CASSPGASYEQYF
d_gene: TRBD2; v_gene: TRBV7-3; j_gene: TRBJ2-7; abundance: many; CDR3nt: TGTGCCAGCAGCTCCGGACTAGCGGGAGGGCAGCAGTACTTC; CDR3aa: CASSSGLAGGQQYF
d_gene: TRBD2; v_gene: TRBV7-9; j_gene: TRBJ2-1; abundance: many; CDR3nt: TGTGCCAGCAGCTTAAGGTTTGCTGGACTAGCGGGAGGTAATGAGCAGTTCTTC; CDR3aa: CASSLRFAGLAGGNEQFF
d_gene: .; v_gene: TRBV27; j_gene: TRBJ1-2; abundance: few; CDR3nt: TGTGCCAGCAGTCCCTCCTCATGGACATTTCTCTATGGCTACACCTTC; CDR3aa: CASSPSSWTFLYGYTF
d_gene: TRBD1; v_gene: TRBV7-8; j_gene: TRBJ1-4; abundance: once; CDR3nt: TGTGCCAGCAGCTTACACCGACAGGGGGCTAGTGAAAAACTGTTTTTT; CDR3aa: CASSLHRQGASEKLFF
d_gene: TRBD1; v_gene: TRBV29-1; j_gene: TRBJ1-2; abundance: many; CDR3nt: TGCAGCGTTGAAAAGATTGATAAACAGGGGGACTACACCTTC; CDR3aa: CSVEKIDKQGDYTF
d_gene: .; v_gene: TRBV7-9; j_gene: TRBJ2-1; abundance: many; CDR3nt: TGTGCCAGCAGAGTCCAAGCCGTGAGGGAGCAGTTCTTC; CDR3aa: CASRVQAVREQFF
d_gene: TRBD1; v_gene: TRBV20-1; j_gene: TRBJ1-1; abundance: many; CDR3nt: TGCAGTGCTCGCAAACAGGGGGCCATGAACACTGAAGCTTTCTTT; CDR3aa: CSARKQGAMNTEAFF
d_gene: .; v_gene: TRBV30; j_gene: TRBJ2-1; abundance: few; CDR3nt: TGTGCCTGGAGTCCTGGAGGGGGGGGGGGCCCCTACAATGAGCAGTTCTTC; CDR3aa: CAWSPGGGGGPYNEQFF
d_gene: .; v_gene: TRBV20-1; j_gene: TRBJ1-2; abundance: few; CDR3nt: TGCAGTGCTAGAGAAAGGACCGAGTCAAACTATGGCTACACCTTC; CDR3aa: CSARERTESNYGYTF
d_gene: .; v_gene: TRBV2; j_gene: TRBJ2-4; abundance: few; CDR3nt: TGTGCCAGCCACGTCCTAGCCAAAAACATTCAGTACTTC; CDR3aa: CASHVLAKNIQYF
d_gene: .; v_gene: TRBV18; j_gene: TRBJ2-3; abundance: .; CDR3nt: TGTGCCAGCTCACCCGGGAGCGCTAGCACAGATACGCAGTATTTT; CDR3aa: CASSPGSASTDTQYF
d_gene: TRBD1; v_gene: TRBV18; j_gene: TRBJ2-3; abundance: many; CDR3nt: TGTGCCAGCTCACCTAACAGGGGAATGGGGACGCAGTATTTT; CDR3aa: CASSPNRGMGTQYF
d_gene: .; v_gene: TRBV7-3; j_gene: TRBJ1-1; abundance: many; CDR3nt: TGTGCCAGCAGTTTATACAGGAACACTGAAGCTTTCTTT; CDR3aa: CASSLYRNTEAFF
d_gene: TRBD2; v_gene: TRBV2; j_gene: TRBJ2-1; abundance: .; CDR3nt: TGTGCCAGCAGCCCCACTAGCGGGAGGGCATTGTTCTTC; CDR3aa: CASSPTSGRALFF
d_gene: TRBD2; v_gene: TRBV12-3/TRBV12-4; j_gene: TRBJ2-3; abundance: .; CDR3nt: TGTGCCAGCAGTCTTAGCGGGAGAGGAGATACGCAGTATTTT; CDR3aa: CASSLSGRGDTQYF
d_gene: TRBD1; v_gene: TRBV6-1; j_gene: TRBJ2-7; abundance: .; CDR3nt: TGTGCCAGCAGCCAAAATACAGGGGCCTACGAGCAGTACTTC; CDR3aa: CASSQNTGAYEQYF
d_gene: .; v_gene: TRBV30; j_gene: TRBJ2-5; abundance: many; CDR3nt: TGTGCCTGGAGTGTCGGGATTGAGGACCTAGAGACCCAGTACTTC; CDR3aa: CAWSVGIEDLETQYF